The 31 T cell receptor beta chains presented below share a single source sample, sequenced in a study of cytomegalovirus exposure and HLA in healthy donors. Both 60 Vbeta primers and 13 Jbeta primers went into the PCR. The data were produced by immunoSEQ multiplex PCR, yet TCRdb's version contains in-frame clones alone and is incomplete. This sample has about 200,000 clones, with approximately 79% found just once. Sample: PBMCs. All receptors come from a man aged 18 to 30 in good health and CMV-seronegative.

The CDR3, as DNA: TGTGCCAGCAGCTTGGGACAGTCCCAAGAGACCCAGTACTTC. Translated: CASSLGQSQETQYF. This rearrangement joins TRBV5-6 to TRBJ2-5; D perhaps matches TRBD1 (5 bases). From germline, CDR1 is SGHDT and CDR2 YYEEEE. The V end was cut by 0 bases, the J end by 1 base, with 7 bases between. The CDR3 is 14 amino acids.

The chain is built from TRBV29-1 and TRBJ2-3; 8 nucleotides align to TRBD1. V shed 4 bases and J 5 bases; nucleotides not matched to a gene: 8. Looked up from germline, CDR1 is SQVTM and CDR2 is ANQGSEA. The CDR3 is made up of 14 amino acids. The CDR3 loop reads CSVVGQGAEDTQYF. As DNA, the CDR3 is TGCAGCGTTGTCGGGCAGGGGGCGGAAGATACGCAGTATTTT.

In this sample, this clone turned up a few times. The J gene is TRBJ2-2, the V gene TRBV9; no reliable D call. V was trimmed by 3 bases and J by 4 bases, leaving 10 bases between them. This CDR3 contains 14 residues. From germline, CDR1 is SGDLS and CDR2 YYNGEE. The CDR3 DNA reads TGTGCCAGCAGCGCCGAGTCGGGCACCGGGGAGCTGTTTTTT. It encodes CASSAESGTGELFF.

The chain has TRBV2 and TRBJ1-2; 12 bases are a match to TRBD1. With V trimmed by 2 bases and J by 0 bases, 7 bases remained unmatched. Germline lookup yields CDR1 SNHLY and CDR2 FYNNEI. The CDR3 loop spans 18 amino acids. CDR3 in amino acids: CASSEWDRGRGANYGYTF. CDR3 in DNA: TGTGCCAGCAGTGAATGGGACAGGGGGCGCGGAGCTAACTATGGCTACACCTTC.

The V call is TRBV2, the J call TRBJ1-1, with D perhaps TRBD1 (6 bases). The CDR3 has 14 amino acids. Deletions cut 6 bases from V and 3 bases from J, with 14 bases between. CDR1 is SNHLY and CDR2 is FYNNEI in the germline V gene. In DNA, the CDR3 is TGTGCCAGCAGAGGTCGGACAGACTACACTGAAGCTTTCTTT. Amino acids: CASRGRTDYTEAFF.

The gene calls are TRBV30 and TRBJ1-6; 7 nucleotides agree with TRBD1. V was clipped by 5 bases and J by 7 bases; unmatched bases: 5. Germline lookup yields CDR1 GTSNPN and CDR2 SVGIG (reference sequence). CDR3 size: 13 residues. This chain's CDR3 is CAWLQGRNSPLHF. In nucleotides, the CDR3 is TGTGCCTGGCTACAGGGGCGGAATTCACCCCTCCACTTT.

This rearrangement joins TRBV21-1 to TRBJ2-5; the tabulated D call, TRBD1, remains unverified against the DNA. TRBV21-1 is noted as a pseudogene. The CDR3 runs 16 residues. CDR3 sequence: CASSHLFWTGAETQYF. The CDR3 nucleotides are TGTGCCAGCAGCCACCTTTTTTGGACAGGGGCGGAGACCCAGTACTTC.

This sequence joins TRBV6-5 and TRBJ1-1; 9 positions match TRBD1. The ends lost 4 bases at V and 5 bases at J; junction bases unmatched: 5. This CDR3 has 14 residues. Germline values: CDR1 MNHEY, CDR2 SVGAGI. The CDR3 bases are TGTGCCAGCAGTTTGGTGACAGGGGGGACTGAAGCTTTCTTT. Its translation: CASSLVTGGTEAFF.

This rearrangement joins TRBV19 to TRBJ1-5, with TRBD1 matching 9 bases. V shed 7 bases and J 6 bases; nucleotides not matched to a gene: 4. There are 13 residues in the CDR3. Germline values: CDR1 LNHDA, CDR2 SQIVND (reference sequence). The CDR3 protein is CASTGQGTQPQHF. CDR3 bases: TGTGCCAGTACCGGACAGGGGACTCAGCCCCAGCATTTT.

J is TRBJ2-7 and V is TRBV11-1, with 8 bases matching TRBD1. V shed 1 base, J shed 0 bases, and the junction held 2 bases outside the gene matches. The CDR3 totals 15 residues. CDR1 SGHAT and CDR2 FQDESV come from the germline V gene (reference sequence). For the CDR3, the DNA is TGTGCCAGCAGCTTAGACGGGACAGGCTCCTACGAGCAGTACTTC. It codes for CASSLDGTGSYEQYF. Filled out from reference TRBV11-1 and TRBJ2-7, the complete variable domain reads EAEVAQSPRYKITEKSQAVAFWCDPISGHATLYWYRQILGQGPELLVQFQDESVVDDSQLPKDRFSAERLKGVDSTLKIQPAELGDSAMYLCASSLDGTGSYEQYFGPGTRLTVT.

This chain connects TRBV9 to TRBJ1-6, with 7 bases aligning to TRBD1. This CDR3 has 14 residues. Unmatched junction bases numbered 6, after V lost 2 bases and J lost 10 bases. Germline lookup yields CDR1 SGDLS and CDR2 YYNGEE. CDR3 bases: TGTGCCAGCAGCGTTGGCGCAGGGGGATCACCCCTCCACTTT. Amino acid sequence: CASSVGAGGSPLHF.

This chain connects TRBV2 to TRBJ2-7; 11 bases match TRBD1. Germline assignment: CDR1 SNHLY and CDR2 FYNNEI. The CDR3 contains 16 residues. V lost 2 bases, J lost 3 bases, and 6 bases stayed unmatched. CDR3 in DNA: TGTGCCAGCAGTGAATTTTCAGGGACAGGGGGCTACGAGCAGTACTTC. Its translation is CASSEFSGTGGYEQYF.

The V call is TRBV6-4, the J call TRBJ2-7; TRBD1 is a possible D gene (6 bases). This CDR3 spans 18 amino acids. The germline gives CDR1 MRHNA, CDR2 SNTAGT. The V gene lost 5 bases and the J gene lost 8 bases, with 31 bases spanning the gap. CDR3 nucleotides: TGTGCCAGCAGTCTCACCCCGGGACAAGGAATCCAAGCGATGCAGCAGTACTTC. As protein: CASSLTPGQGIQAMQQYF.

A few counts support this clone. V usage is TRBV4-3 and J usage is TRBJ1-4, with 9 bases identical to TRBD1. V shed 1 base and J 6 bases; nucleotides not matched to a gene: 6. This CDR3 has 16 amino acids. Germline V gene lookup returns CDR1 LGHNA and CDR2 YSLEER. The CDR3 sequence: CASSQVPGTGYEKLFF. In DNA form, the CDR3 reads TGCGCCAGCAGCCAAGTCCCCGGGACAGGGTATGAAAAACTGTTTTTT.

There are a few counts of this clone. The gene calls are TRBV19 and TRBJ1-5; 9 bases align to TRBD1. The CDR3 totals 16 residues. J gave up 0 bases and V 6 bases, and 6 bases lay outside the gene matches. Germline-derived CDR1 and CDR2 are LNHDA and SQIVND (reference sequence). In nucleotides, the CDR3 is TGTGCCAGTAGAGACAGGGGGGCCTATAGCAATCAGCCCCAGCATTTT. Amino acid sequence: CASRDRGAYSNQPQHF.

This chain links TRBV27 with TRBJ1-2; weak D call: TRBD1 (5 bases). CDR1 and CDR2 (germline): MNHEY, SMNVEV (reference sequence). V gave up 5 bases and J gave up 3 bases, with 19 bases separating them. This CDR3 has 16 residues. CDR3 in DNA: TGTGCCAGCAGTGTTACTCCAGGGAATCGGGACTATGGCTACACCTTC. The encoded protein is CASSVTPGNRDYGYTF.

The J gene is TRBJ2-4, the V gene TRBV20-1; D unclear. The CDR3 has 11 residues. V was shortened by 5 bases and J by 8 bases, with 10 bases between the two germline ends. Germline CDR1 and CDR2: DFQATT and SNEGSKA (reference sequence). CDR3 in amino acids: CSAAITDIQYF. For the CDR3, the DNA is TGCAGTGCTGCGATTACTGACATTCAGTACTTC.

Comment on this clone: Other DNA sequences in this sample translate to the same CDR3. The chain couples TRBV7-2 to TRBJ1-5; D is unclear. Germline lookup yields CDR1 SGHTA and CDR2 FQGNSA. The CDR3 covers 13 residues. Trimming took off 2 bases at V and 5 bases at J, with 7 bases between the two ends. This CDR3 is CASSLQGDQPQHF. DNA of the CDR3: TGTGCCAGCAGCTTACAAGGAGATCAGCCCCAGCATTTT.

The chain has TRBV7-9 and TRBJ1-2, with D possibly TRBD1 on 5 matching bases. V shed 5 bases and J shed 10 bases, with 11 bases lying between them. Germline CDR1 SEHNR, CDR2 FQNEAQ (reference sequence). The CDR3 is made up of 11 amino acids. The CDR3 reads CASSMTDFYTF. DNA of the CDR3: TGTGCCAGCAGCATGACAGATTTCTACACCTTC. The full variable domain, with the rest looked up from reference TRBV7-9 and TRBJ1-2, is DTGVSQNPRHKITKRGQNVTFRCDPISEHNRLYWYRQTLGQGPEFLTYFQNEAQLEKSRLLSDRFSAERPKGSFSTLEIQRTEQGDSAMYLCASSMTDFYTFGSGTRLTVV.

This chain joins TRBV6-5 and TRBJ2-1; D not certain. Germline CDR1 MNHEY, CDR2 SVGAGI. CDR3 length equals 14 residues. V was trimmed by 3 bases and J by 10 bases, leaving 16 bases between them. The CDR3 loop is CASSYKDSLWEQFF. The CDR3 DNA is TGTGCCAGCAGTTATAAAGACTCCCTTTGGGAGCAGTTCTTC.

The CDR3 nucleotides are TGTGCCACCAGCAGAGTTTCAGGGGGGAGCTTCTTT. This codes for CATSRVSGGSFF. The rearrangement uses TRBV15 and TRBJ1-1, with TRBD1 identical over 7 bases. The CDR3 has 12 residues. The junction had 7 bases not matched to a gene; V was cut back by 1 base and J by 14 bases. From germline, CDR1 is LNHNV and CDR2 YYDKDF (reference sequence).

In DNA form, the CDR3 reads TGTGCCAGCAGCTTCGGGTCAGGGAATAATTCACCCCTCCACTTT. Its translation is CASSFGSGNNSPLHF. The genes are TRBV11-2 and TRBJ1-6, with D possibly matching TRBD1 (5 bases). This CDR3 comprises 15 residues. Per germline, CDR1 SGHAT and CDR2 FQNNGV. The V end was cut by 3 bases, the J end by 5 bases, with 11 bases between.

The rearrangement joins TRBV30 to TRBJ2-3, with D perhaps matching TRBD2 (6 bases). Germline lookup yields CDR1 GTSNPN and CDR2 SVGIG (reference sequence). V was shortened by 8 bases and J by 6 bases, with 18 bases between the two germline ends. The CDR3 runs to 13 residues. DNA for the CDR3: TGTGCCATCAAAACCGGGACTCTCGATACGCAGTATTTT. Its protein product is CAIKTGTLDTQYF.

The V call is TRBV27, the J call TRBJ1-1, with D tentatively TRBD1 (6 bases). The CDR3 sequence is 15 residues long. Trimming stripped 5 bases from V and 4 bases from J, with 17 bases between. Germline V gene sequence: CDR1 MNHEY, CDR2 SMNVEV (reference sequence). The CDR3 DNA reads as TGTGCCAGCAGTACTTCACGGGGGGGCGGCACTGAAGCTTTCTTT. This codes for CASSTSRGGGTEAFF.

The V gene is TRBV4-3, the J gene TRBJ2-1; 8 bases line up with TRBD2. CDR3 length equals 16 residues. Trimming took 2 bases from V and 8 from J; bases not matched to a gene: 11. CDR1 and CDR2 (germline): LGHNA, YSLEER. The CDR3 DNA reads as TGCGCCAGCAGCCAATCTTCTCTTAGCGGGGTCTATGAGCAGTTCTTC. Translation: CASSQSSLSGVYEQFF.

The genes are TRBV4-2 and TRBJ2-7; 11 bases match TRBD2. Germline V gene sequence: CDR1 LGHNA, CDR2 YNFKEQ. J was trimmed by 2 bases and V by 8 bases; bases with no gene match: 14. The CDR3 runs 17 residues. In DNA, the CDR3 is TGTGCCAGCTCTCCTTGGGGCGAGGGACTAGCGGCCTACGAGCAGTACTTC. This sequence encodes CASSPWGEGLAAYEQYF.

The chain has TRBV7-2 and TRBJ1-2, with 7 bases identical to TRBD1. This CDR3 is built from 14 residues. In germline, CDR1 is SGHTA, CDR2 FQGNSA. With V trimmed by 4 bases and J by 2 bases, 4 bases remained unmatched. The CDR3 DNA reads TGTGCCAGCAGCTCAGGACAGGTGAACTATGGCTACACCTTC. This encodes CASSSGQVNYGYTF.

This clone was observed a handful of times. J is TRBJ2-6 and V is TRBV6-1, with D hard to call. This CDR3 region has 15 residues. V was clipped by 1 base and J by 0 bases, with 4 bases between them. The germline V gene encodes CDR1 MNHNS and CDR2 SASEGT. The CDR3 bases are TGTGCCAGCAGTGAAGACGGCTCTGGGGCCAACGTCCTGACTTTC. It yields the protein CASSEDGSGANVLTF.

This clone has only one observation. J is TRBJ2-7 and V is TRBV27; D call uncertain. V was shortened by 4 bases and J by 3 bases, with 13 bases between the two germline ends. The germline gives CDR1 MNHEY, CDR2 SMNVEV (reference sequence). The CDR3 is made up of 14 amino acids. CDR3: CASSSYRLNYEQYF. DNA for the CDR3: TGTGCCAGCAGTTCATACCGACTGAACTACGAGCAGTACTTC.

This chain uses TRBV19 with TRBJ2-7; TRBD1 agrees at 10 bases. Germline V gene lookup returns CDR1 LNHDA and CDR2 SQIVND (reference sequence). V gave up 5 bases and J gave up 2 bases; unmatched junction bases: 6. The CDR3 loop spans 15 amino acids. CDR3 loop: CASSGGGQGPYEQYF. CDR3 DNA: TGTGCCAGTAGTGGAGGGGGACAGGGGCCCTACGAGCAGTACTTC.

The chain links TRBV27 to TRBJ1-2, with D tentatively TRBD1 (5 bases). The V end lost 3 bases, the J end lost 3 bases, and 14 bases lay between the germline ends. CDR1 is MNHEY, CDR2 SMNVEV, per germline (reference sequence). The CDR3 is 15 residues long. The CDR3: CASSFRQGKDYGYTF. For the CDR3, the DNA is TGTGCCAGCAGTTTTCGGCAGGGTAAGGACTATGGCTACACCTTC.